This T cell receptor beta chain derives from a study of blood T cell repertoires in COVID-19. The germline CDR1 and CDR2 sequences are LGHDT and YNNKEL (reference sequence). CDR3 size: 14 residues. Trimming pared 0 bases from V and 12 bases from J, leaving 15 bases between. This clone was picked up one time. Sequenced by immunoSEQ multiplex PCR; TCRdb stores in-frame clones only, minus some. The sample lists 60,000 to 85,000 clones, approximately 80% occurring once. The chain carries TRBV3-1 (or the pseudogene TRBV3-2) and TRBJ2-1, with D maybe TRBD2 (6 bases). The sequencing input was peripheral blood. This clonotype was sampled from a human donor in a cohort sampled during active COVID-19. CDR3 coding DNA: TGTGCCAGCAGCCAAGATTTATCGGGAGCGTTGCAGTTCTTC. Protein: CASSQDLSGALQFF.